This T cell receptor (beta chain) was recovered during a study of blood T cell repertoires in COVID-19. At the level of the study: The United States, Italy and Spain provided the acute and convalescent COVID-19 samples. T cells, B-cell-depleted T cells, or PBMCs provided the cDNA or gDNA that served as material.

Germline trimming cut 1 base from V and 7 bases from J; bases unmatched to any gene: 2. The CDR3 is 15 residues long. Germline CDR1 is SGHTA and CDR2 is FQGNSA. In the authors' workflow: Reference gene primer amplification gave nucleated cell count estimates. The protocol was immunoSEQ multiplex PCR, while the TCRdb copy is restricted to in-frame clones and leaves out a portion. Clonal size and the V and J genes are those of that table, whereas D and trimming came from the DNA. The profile shows about 83,000 clones, 87% of them singletons. The receptor was derived from a woman between 45 and 60 years old with active or convalescent COVID-19. This chain links TRBV7-2 with TRBJ1-6; TRBD1 matches at 9 bases. Source material: peripheral blood. Here the CDR3 DNA reads TGTGCCAGCAGCTTAGAAACAGGGGGCAATTCACCCCTCCACTTT. Translated, it gives CASSLETGGNSPLHF.